This is a list of T cell receptor beta chains from one sample in a study of tumor-infiltrating lymphocytes in primary liver carcinoma. TCRdb passed the multiplex PCR reads through MiXCR, listing each CDR3 protein once. The sample holds around 29,000 distinct CDR3 sequences, approximately 71% seen once. Sequenced material: liver tumor tissue from sampling region 3. These receptor sequences come from a woman younger than 45 with primary liver carcinoma and hepatitis B virus infection. Both conserved end residues are trimmed from each CDR3.

v_call,j_call,cdr3_length,cdr3_aa
TRBV4-3,TRBJ2-3,15,ASCPRAGGRAGNTQY
TRBV14,TRBJ1-1,11,VSSQATAGWAF
TRBV7-3,TRBJ2-2,11,ASTLTGPGELF
TRBV6-2/TRBV6-3,TRBJ2-1,12,ASSYSGSYNEQF
TRBV11-3,TRBJ2-1,12,ASGRLAGWYEQF
TRBV11-3,TRBJ2-7,13,ASSPGTGGNYEQY
TRBV30,TRBJ2-3,10,GWSVQSDMQY
TRBV11-2,TRBJ1-1,12,ASRYTGGRAETF
TRBV11-3,TRBJ1-1,12,ASSPRQLNTEAF
TRBV11-2,TRBJ2-5,11,TSSFTGGWAQY
TRBV11-2,TRBJ1-1,11,AITPDGGTEAL
TRBV4-1,TRBJ1-1,14,ASSRVLDGERTEAF
TRBV6-1,TRBJ2-2,17,ASSETLPGGAASTGELF
TRBV29-1,TRBJ2-2,11,SVTGHSGWELF
TRBV6-5,TRBJ1-1,14,VSTIRPGHRSTEAF
TRBV5-4,TRBJ1-6,13,ASSPRAGHNSPHH
TRBV7-9,TRBJ2-2,14,ASSLLGSSNTGEMF
TRBV11-2,TRBJ2-3,13,ANGPQGSDTDTQY
TRBV12-3/TRBV12-4,TRBJ2-3,12,SSTRTSGSDTQY
TRBV6-6,TRBJ2-1,13,ASSWVAVASWEQF
TRBV7-8,TRBJ2-7,11,AGSLVLNYEHY
TRBV11-2,TRBJ1-5,14,ASSLNLRTSNQSQH
TRBV11-2,TRBJ2-7,14,ANSLVVGLAGDEQY
TRBV14,TRBJ2-5,15,ASSQNHAPEFQETQY
TRBV12-3/TRBV12-4,TRBJ2-7,12,AITSDAGSYEQY
TRBV6-5,TRBJ2-5,13,DSRPMRYNGETQY
TRBV5-5,TRBJ1-6,12,ASSWDVSNSPLH
TRBV11-2,TRBJ1-2,10,VSTRGGGSYT
TRBV11-2,TRBJ1-5,12,ASRSNLAGQPQH